Shown below are 14 T cell receptor beta chains from a single sample sequenced in a study of identical twins. In TCRdb, the 5' RACE reads were re-called with MiXCR into one record per CDR3 protein. The sample lists 690,000 or so distinct CDR3 sequences, less than 10% seen once, with approximately 0.96% in the top ten. The same sample was also studied in work on yellow fever vaccine responses in identical twins.

Sequenced: PBMCs. The receptors originated from a woman aged 18-30 years in good health.

A word on this clonotype: Sequence at one end of the junction differs from germline and may be a read error. CDR3 DNA: TGTGCCAGCCGCTTCGAGGACAGGGCCTACGAGCAGTACTTC. Translation: CASRFEDRAYEQYF. The chain has TRBV7-9 and TRBJ2-7; 8 nucleotides match TRBD1. Germline V lookup: CDR1 SEHNR, CDR2 FQNEAQ (reference sequence). The CDR3 is made up of 14 amino acids.

The gene calls are TRBV29-1 and TRBJ2-7; 9 bases are shared with TRBD1. V trimming: 7 bases; J trimming: 2 bases; junction bases outside the gene matches: 6. Germline CDR1 is SQVTM and CDR2 is ANQGSEA. The CDR3 has 13 amino acids. For the CDR3, the DNA is TGCAGCGCTTGGACAGGGGACGCCTACGAGCAGTACTTC. Encoded protein: CSAWTGDAYEQYF.

The V gene is TRBV20-1, the J gene TRBJ2-5; a possible D gene is TRBD2 (5 bases). The CDR3 extends over 15 amino acids. Germline CDR1 reads DFQATT; CDR2 reads SNEGSKA (reference sequence). Trimming stripped 1 base from V and 4 bases from J, with 16 bases between. CDR3 in amino acids: CSARGGLEIAETQYF. The CDR3 bases are TGCAGTGCTAGAGGAGGGCTTGAAATCGCAGAGACCCAGTACTTC.

The chain combines TRBV7-2 with TRBJ1-1; D possibly corresponds to TRBD1 (6 bases). V shed 5 bases and J shed 0 bases, with 10 bases lying between them. The CDR3 covers 14 residues. Germline V gene sequence: CDR1 SGHTA, CDR2 FQGNSA. The CDR3 DNA is TGTGCCAGCAGCGGAAGGGACATGAACACTGAAGCTTTCTTT. The encoded protein is CASSGRDMNTEAFF.

This chain links TRBV6-2 or TRBV6-3 with TRBJ2-5; the D gene is possibly TRBD2 (5 bases). This CDR3 is built from 12 residues. Trimming took off 2 bases at V and 8 bases at J, with 9 bases between the two ends. In germline, CDR1 is MNHEY, CDR2 SVGEGT. CDR3 amino acids: CASSYGRPTQYF. The CDR3 DNA reads as TGTGCCAGCAGTTACGGGAGACCCACCCAGTACTTC.

This chain joins TRBV28 and TRBJ2-7, with 14 bases identical to TRBD2. Trimming cost V 2 bases and J 4 bases; bases outside gene matches: 7. Germline V gene sequence: CDR1 MDHEN, CDR2 SYDVKM. The CDR3 runs to 17 residues. CDR3 bases: TGTGCCAGCAGTTTAGGGACTAGCGGGAGTGGAAGGTACGAGCAGTACTTC. This codes for CASSLGTSGSGRYEQYF.

This clonotype was seen more than once but under ten times. The rearrangement links TRBV4-3 to TRBJ2-1, with unresolved D. This CDR3 spans 13 amino acids. The germline CDR1 and CDR2 sequences are LGHNA and YSLEER. The germline V and J ends were trimmed by 1 base and 5 bases, with 6 bases remaining between them. The CDR3 DNA follows: TGCGCCAGCAGCCAAGCACGAAACAATGAGCAGTTCTTC. This sequence encodes CASSQARNNEQFF.

This clonotype occurred many times. As the CDR3 is not closed by the conserved phenylalanine or tryptophan, this likely results from a read error. This chain links TRBV6-1 with TRBJ1-2, with D perhaps matching TRBD1 (6 bases). V was cut by 6 bases and J by 5 bases, with 16 bases left in between. The CDR3 length is 14 residues. Germline CDR1 is MNHNS and CDR2 is SASEGT. The CDR3 nucleotides are TGTGCCAGCAGGAAGACAGGTTATGGGTATGGCTACACCTAC. Amino acid sequence: CASRKTGYGYGYTY.

In this sample, this clonotype turned up a few times. This chain uses TRBV7-9 with TRBJ2-7; 10 nucleotides line up with TRBD1. V shed 4 bases and J 3 bases; nucleotides not matched to a gene: 12. This CDR3 contains 17 residues. Per the germline V gene, CDR1 is SEHNR and CDR2 is FQNEAQ (reference sequence). The CDR3 here is CASSSWTGGDQGYEQYF. CDR3 DNA: TGTGCCAGCAGCTCGTGGACAGGGGGAGACCAGGGCTACGAGCAGTACTTC. The complete variable domain, with remaining parts taken from reference TRBV7-9 and TRBJ2-7, reads DTGVSQNPRHKITKRGQNVTFRCDPISEHNRLYWYRQTLGQGPEFLTYFQNEAQLEKSRLLSDRFSAERPKGSFSTLEIQRTEQGDSAMYLCASSSWTGGDQGYEQYFGPGTRLTVT.

This clonotype has just one count. The V and J genes are TRBV20-1 and TRBJ2-7; D might be TRBD2 (5 bases). The CDR3 sequence is 12 residues long. The germline V gene encodes CDR1 DFQATT and CDR2 SNEGSKA (reference sequence). CDR3 nucleotides: TGCAGCGGAATCCGACGGGGAGACGAGCAGTACTTC. It translates to CSGIRRGDEQYF.

This clonotype showed up just a few times. DNA of the CDR3: TGTGCCAGCAGCGATAACAGGGGGCGAGGCGAGCAGTACTTC. It yields the protein CASSDNRGRGEQYF. The V and J genes are TRBV11-2 and TRBJ2-7; 9 bases line up with TRBD1. The CDR3 totals 14 residues. Germline V lookup: CDR1 SGHAT, CDR2 FQNNGV. Trimming cost V 5 bases and J 6 bases; bases outside gene matches: 8.

The sample holds many counts of this clonotype. The genes are TRBV20-1 and TRBJ1-5; 7 bases fit TRBD1. Looked up from germline, CDR1 is DFQATT and CDR2 is SNEGSKA (reference sequence). Trimming cost V 4 bases and J 4 bases; bases outside gene matches: 16. The length of the CDR3 is 17 residues. The CDR3 DNA follows: TGCAGTGCTAAGTTGGGTGAAGACAGGGCTTTAAATCAGCCCCAGCATTTT. Protein sequence: CSAKLGEDRALNQPQHF.

This clonotype was observed a handful of times. V is TRBV11-2 and J is TRBJ2-1; TRBD2 matches 12 bases. The ends lost 6 bases at V and 0 bases at J; junction bases unmatched: 9. CDR1 is SGHAT, CDR2 FQNNGV, per germline. The CDR3 is made up of 18 amino acids. This chain's CDR3 is CASRLLAGGQGSYNEQFF. The CDR3 DNA is TGTGCCAGCAGGTTGCTAGCGGGGGGGCAAGGCTCCTACAATGAGCAGTTCTTC.

This clonotype was seen a few times. The chain uses TRBV18 and TRBJ2-7, with D possibly matching TRBD1 (5 bases). Germline V gene data show CDR1 as KGHSH and CDR2 as LQKENI. Trimming removed 3 bases at V and 4 bases at J, with 10 bases between. The CDR3 totals 13 residues. This CDR3 reads CASSPATEYEQYF. CDR3 sequence (DNA): TGTGCCAGCTCACCGGCGACAGAATACGAGCAGTACTTC.